The clone carrying this TCR beta chain appeared a single time. Seattle participants joined during active infection and were tracked over time. Produced via immunoSEQ multiplex PCR; TCRdb's table is partial and in-frame only. The sample has a few hundred thousand clones; less than 90% are singletons. The CDR3 spans 15 residues. Germline loops: CDR1 SNHLY, CDR2 FYNNEI. The V segment lost 5 bases and the J segment 7 bases; nucleotides outside the gene matches: 7. The source of the sample is a study of blood T cell repertoires in COVID-19. This rearrangement joins TRBV2 to TRBJ1-6; 8 bases agree with TRBD1. Input material: peripheral blood. This clonotype originated in a woman aged 60 to 75 with COVID-19, enrolled during active disease. CDR3 DNA sequence: TGTGCCAGCAGTATGGACAGGGCCGAGAATTCACCCCTCCACTTT. Protein sequence: CASSMDRAENSPLHF.